The T cell receptor beta chain under discussion was sequenced for a study of radiotherapy plus CTLA-4 blockade in lung cancer. There are 13 residues in the CDR3. Germline V gene lookup returns CDR1 MNHEY and CDR2 SMNVEV (reference sequence). V lost 7 bases to trimming and J lost 0 bases, with 10 bases between them. Findings and caveats of the study: Clones of tumor-derived TCRs expanded in blood after radiotherapy plus ipilimumab. It was early blood T cell clone dynamics, with interferon-beta, that reportedly best predicted response.

This clone has a handful of counts. What it binds is unknown. Assay used: immunoSEQ multiplex PCR; TCRdb lists only in-frame clones, some missing. The profile covers approximately 45,000 clones, with 63% appearing a single time and around a sixth taken by the ten largest. J is TRBJ2-7 and V is TRBV27; no reliable D call. This TCR was sampled from a human donor with non-small cell lung cancer who had a partial response to radiotherapy plus ipilimumab. The sample in question was peripheral blood, obtained from a patient treated with radiotherapy plus ipilimumab. The CDR3 nucleotides read TGTGCCAGCACAGTCCCCGACTCCTACGAGCAGTACTTC. Amino acids: CASTVPDSYEQYF.